One sample yielded the 17 T cell receptor beta chains listed below, sequenced in a study of follicular helper T cells after annual influenza vaccination. The method was immunoSEQ multiplex PCR; TCRdb's version includes in-frame clones alone and lacks a portion of them. The table lists 9,400 or so clones, 70% to 85% of them singletons, with approximately 1.4% in the top ten. As to time point: 2015-2016 season, pre-vaccination. The sample consisted of CXCR5+ CD38- circulating T follicular helper cells from blood, taken on the day of influenza vaccination. The subset denotes: circulating Tfh, non-naive CD4+CXCR5+PD-1+ (ICOS+CD38+ or ICOS-CD38-). These receptors all come from an adult who received the influenza vaccine.

This CDR3 reads CAIRQGLARTDTQYF. As DNA, the CDR3 is TGTGCCATCAGGCAGGGACTAGCTAGAACAGATACGCAGTATTTT. The chain links TRBV10-3 to TRBJ2-3; 9 bases match TRBD2. J was trimmed by 3 bases and V by 6 bases; bases with no gene match: 7. This CDR3 comprises 15 residues. The V gene's germline CDR1 is ENHRY and CDR2 SYGVKD.

V usage is TRBV10-3 and J usage is TRBJ2-4; 12 nucleotides align to TRBD2. Germline V gene sequence: CDR1 ENHRY, CDR2 SYGVKD. V trimming: 0 bases; J trimming: 5 bases; junction bases outside the gene matches: 2. The CDR3 has 16 amino acids. CDR3 coding DNA: TGTGCCATCAGTGAGTCACTAGCGGGGGGAGAAAACATTCAGTACTTC. Protein sequence: CAISESLAGGENIQYF.

This clone is a singleton in its sample. V and J are TRBV5-1 and TRBJ1-4; 9 bases line up with TRBD1. The CDR3 sequence is 15 residues long. V dropped 0 bases and J dropped 8; count of bases not matched to a gene: 5. Germline V lookup: CDR1 SGHRS, CDR2 YFSETQ. The CDR3 protein is CASSLGGQGKEKLFF. For the CDR3, the DNA is TGCGCCAGCAGCTTGGGGGGACAGGGAAAGGAAAAACTGTTTTTT.

The chain links TRBV18 to TRBJ2-1; no reliable D call. V was shortened by 0 bases and J by 8 bases, with 8 bases between the two germline ends. This CDR3 comprises 13 residues. Germline V gives CDR1 KGHSH, CDR2 LQKENI. This CDR3 is CASSPPMRHEQFF. The DNA of the CDR3 is TGTGCCAGCTCACCACCGATGAGGCATGAGCAGTTCTTC.

This chain connects TRBV18 to TRBJ1-1; 8 bases are a match to TRBD1. In germline, CDR1 is KGHSH, CDR2 LQKENI. J was trimmed by 2 bases and V by 5 bases; bases with no gene match: 4. The CDR3 length is 14 residues. CDR3 protein: CASSEQGGNTEAFF. The CDR3 DNA reads as TGTGCCAGCTCAGAACAGGGGGGCAACACTGAAGCTTTCTTT.

This sequence joins TRBV7-2 and TRBJ2-3; D gene uncertain. This CDR3 region has 12 residues. Germline loops: CDR1 SGHTA, CDR2 FQGNSA. Trimming took off 3 bases at V and 0 bases at J, with 1 base between the two ends. Here the CDR3 reads CASSFSTDTQYF. For the CDR3, the DNA is TGTGCCAGCAGCTTCAGCACAGATACGCAGTATTTT.

V usage is TRBV5-4 and J usage is TRBJ2-6; TRBD2 is a possible D gene (6 bases). The germline gives CDR1 SGHNT, CDR2 YYREEE (reference sequence). CDR3 length equals 16 residues. Trimming removed 2 bases at V and 1 base at J, with 10 bases between. The DNA for the CDR3 is TGTGCCAGCAGCTTAGACGGAGGGTCTGGGGCCAACGTCCTGACTTTC. Translation: CASSLDGGSGANVLTF.

The chain has TRBV5-1 and TRBJ1-4; maybe TRBD1 (6 bases). Germline V gives CDR1 SGHRS, CDR2 YFSETQ. Trimming removed 5 bases from V and 7 bases from J, with 15 bases in between. The CDR3 sequence is 14 residues long. The chain's CDR3 is CASSNRGGGEKLFF. DNA of the CDR3: TGCGCCAGCAGTAATCGGGGAGGGGGTGAAAAACTGTTTTTT.

This clone was found once. The V call is TRBV18, the J call TRBJ2-7; the D call may be TRBD1 or TRBD2 (5 bases each). From germline, CDR1 is KGHSH and CDR2 LQKENI. This CDR3 spans 14 amino acids. The V and J ends lost 1 base and 0 bases respectively, with 7 bases between them. This chain's CDR3 is CASSPQGSSYEQYF. CDR3 sequence (DNA): TGTGCCAGCTCACCACAGGGGAGCTCCTACGAGCAGTACTTC.

The J gene is TRBJ2-2, the V gene TRBV5-1; D may match TRBD1 or TRBD2 (7 bases each). Trimming pared 3 bases from V and 5 bases from J, leaving 14 bases between. The CDR3 contains 15 residues. Germline-derived CDR1 and CDR2 are SGHRS and YFSETQ. This chain's CDR3 is CASSSPGGGTGELFF. The CDR3 DNA reads as TGCGCCAGCAGCTCGCCAGGGGGAGGGACCGGGGAGCTGTTTTTT.

CDR3 residues: CATQGVRNQPQHF. The DNA of the CDR3 is TGTGCCACACAGGGGGTGCGCAATCAGCCCCAGCATTTT. The chain is built from TRBV6-1 and TRBJ1-5; TRBD1 agrees at 8 bases. V was clipped by 10 bases and J by 2 bases; unmatched bases: 4. This CDR3 is 13 amino acids long. CDR1 is MNHNS and CDR2 is SASEGT in the germline V gene.

The gene calls are TRBV18 and TRBJ1-4; no clear D. Trimming shortened V by 6 bases and J by 6 bases, and 8 bases separated the two germline ends. CDR3 length equals 12 residues. Germline V gives CDR1 KGHSH, CDR2 LQKENI. This CDR3 reads CASSWADEKLFF. In DNA form, the CDR3 reads TGTGCCAGCTCTTGGGCGGATGAAAAACTGTTTTTT.

This clone was counted between two and nine times. The chain recombines TRBV5-1 with TRBJ2-7; weak D call: TRBD2 (6 bases). CDR3 length equals 16 residues. Germline loops: CDR1 SGHRS, CDR2 YFSETQ. Trimming stripped 0 bases from V and 4 bases from J, with 17 bases between. The CDR3 sequence is CASSLVGRPNQYEQYF. Written as DNA, the CDR3 is TGCGCCAGCAGCTTGGTAGGGAGGCCCAATCAATACGAGCAGTACTTC. Looking up the rest from reference TRBV5-1 and TRBJ2-7 gives the full variable domain: KAGVTQTPRYLIKTRGQQVTLSCSPISGHRSVSWYQQTPGQGLQFLFEYFSETQRNKGNFPGRFSGRQFSNSRSEMNVSTLELGDSALYLCASSLVGRPNQYEQYFGPGTRLTVT.

The rearrangement links TRBV4-2 to TRBJ2-2; D gene uncertain. The ends were cut back, 0 bases at V and 2 bases at J, with 16 bases in the middle. Germline CDR1 and CDR2: LGHNA and YNFKEQ. The CDR3 runs to 18 residues. CDR3 in amino acids: CASSQDALGFQNTGELFF. The CDR3 coding sequence is TGTGCCAGCAGCCAAGATGCGTTGGGTTTCCAAAACACCGGGGAGCTGTTTTTT.

CDR3 coding DNA: TGCGCCAGCAACCATGGGAGCCGCCAAAACACCGGGGAGCTGTTTTTT. This sequence encodes CASNHGSRQNTGELFF. The V call is TRBV5-1, the J call TRBJ2-2; a weak D match, TRBD2 (5 bases). Germline CDR1 SGHRS, CDR2 YFSETQ. CDR3 length: 16 residues. Trimming pared 6 bases from V and 2 bases from J, leaving 17 bases between. Drawing the rest from reference TRBV5-1 and TRBJ2-2, the complete variable domain is KAGVTQTPRYLIKTRGQQVTLSCSPISGHRSVSWYQQTPGQGLQFLFEYFSETQRNKGNFPGRFSGRQFSNSRSEMNVSTLELGDSALYLCASNHGSRQNTGELFFGEGSRLTVL.

The CDR3 reads CASRTSGKVDTQYF. In DNA, the CDR3 is TGTGCCAGCAGGACTAGCGGGAAGGTAGATACGCAGTATTTT. The chain employs TRBV2 and TRBJ2-3; 11 positions agree with TRBD2. The V and J ends lost 6 bases and 5 bases, in that order; junction bases with no gene match: 4. This CDR3 comprises 14 residues. Germline loops: CDR1 SNHLY, CDR2 FYNNEI.

The chain combines TRBV2 with TRBJ2-3; 8 bases map to TRBD2. The trim removed 5 bases at V and 1 base at J, leaving 8 bases unmatched. The CDR3 sequence is 16 residues long. Germline V gene data show CDR1 as SNHLY and CDR2 as FYNNEI. Written as DNA, the CDR3 is TGTGCCAGCAGTCTGTCTTGGCGGGAGGGCACAGATACGCAGTATTTT. Translated, it gives CASSLSWREGTDTQYF.